This passage covers 28 T cell receptor beta chains from one sample sequenced in a study of blood T cell repertoires in COVID-19. Using immunoSEQ multiplex PCR, the repertoire was profiled, and TCRdb retains in-frame clones only, with some absent. Of fewer than 350,000 clones listed, less than 90% are singletons. Material: peripheral blood. The receptors were gathered from a woman between 25 and 40 years old with COVID-19, enrolled during active disease.

The chain links TRBV11-2 to TRBJ2-5; 9 bases agree with TRBD2. V trimming: 4 bases; J trimming: 5 bases; junction bases outside the gene matches: 8. The length of the CDR3 is 15 residues. CDR1 is SGHAT, CDR2 FQNNGV, per germline. The CDR3 coding sequence is TGTGCCAGCAGCTCTAGCGGGGTATTGGGGGAGACCCAGTACTTC. Protein sequence: CASSSSGVLGETQYF. Full variable domain (rest looked up from reference TRBV11-2 and TRBJ2-5): EAGVAQSPRYKIIEKRQSVAFWCNPISGHATLYWYQQILGQGPKLLIQFQNNGVVDDSQLPKDRFSAERLKGVDSTLKIQPAKLEDSAVYLCASSSSGVLGETQYFGPGTRLLVL.

In this sample, this clone turned up once. CDR3 loop: CASSIGGVRTDTQYF. In nucleotides, the CDR3 is TGTGCCAGTAGTATAGGGGGGGTTCGGACAGATACGCAGTATTTT. This sequence joins TRBV19 and TRBJ2-3, with a tentative D call TRBD2 (6 bases). Per germline, CDR1 LNHDA and CDR2 SQIVND (reference sequence). The CDR3 is made up of 15 amino acids. V was trimmed by 1 base and J by 3 bases, leaving 11 bases between them.

This clone was recorded only once. This chain uses TRBV9 with TRBJ1-1, with 7 bases fitting TRBD1. The germline gives CDR1 SGDLS, CDR2 YYNGEE. The trim removed 0 bases at V and 2 bases at J, leaving 7 bases unmatched. This CDR3 contains 16 residues. CDR3 sequence reads: CASSVGGGTVNTEAFF. CDR3 DNA: TGTGCCAGCAGCGTAGGCGGTGGGACAGTAAACACTGAAGCTTTCTTT.

The rearrangement joins TRBV7-9 to TRBJ2-2; no definite D call. In germline, CDR1 is SEHNR, CDR2 FQNEAQ (reference sequence). The ends were cut back, 11 bases at V and 7 bases at J, with 11 bases in the middle. This CDR3 has 11 amino acids. Here the CDR3 reads CALPAVGELFF. The CDR3 nucleotides are TGTGCCCTCCCCGCGGTCGGGGAGCTGTTTTTT. Combining the CDR3 with reference TRBV7-9 and TRBJ2-2 gives the whole variable domain DTGVSQNPRHKITKRGQNVTFRCDPISEHNRLYWYRQTLGQGPEFLTYFQNEAQLEKSRLLSDRFSAERPKGSFSTLEIQRTEQGDSAMYLCALPAVGELFFGEGSRLTVL.

The genes are TRBV7-2 and TRBJ1-6, with unresolved D. The CDR3 is 15 amino acids. The germline V and J ends were trimmed by 2 bases and 7 bases, with 12 bases remaining between them. Germline CDR1 is SGHTA and CDR2 is FQGNSA. This chain's CDR3 is CASSLSLLENSPLHF. DNA for the CDR3: TGTGCCAGCAGCTTATCGTTACTGGAGAATTCACCCCTCCACTTT.

The chain employs TRBV5-4 and TRBJ1-2, with D uncertain. V was cut by 6 bases and J by 4 bases, with 19 bases left in between. Germline V lookup: CDR1 SGHNT, CDR2 YYREEE (reference sequence). The CDR3 spans 15 residues. This CDR3 is CASKVGPSWAYGYTF. The DNA for the CDR3 is TGTGCCAGCAAGGTAGGCCCCTCATGGGCCTATGGCTACACCTTC.

This rearrangement joins TRBV5-1 to TRBJ2-5, with a tentative D call TRBD1 (7 bases). Germline V gene data show CDR1 as SGHRS and CDR2 as YFSETQ. V was shortened by 7 bases and J by 5 bases, with 21 bases between the two germline ends. There are 15 residues in the CDR3. CDR3 coding DNA: TGCGCCAGCGGGCCAGGGGGGTCTTTGTGGGAGACCCAGTACTTC. Its translation is CASGPGGSLWETQYF.

This clone was detected only once. V and J are TRBV27 and TRBJ1-2, with 8 bases fitting TRBD1. The CDR3 covers 15 residues. The J segment lost 0 bases and the V segment lost 3 bases, leaving 3 bases of the junction unmatched. Germline CDR1 and CDR2: MNHEY and SMNVEV (reference sequence). The CDR3 here is CASSFRDRPNYGYTF. The DNA for the CDR3 is TGTGCCAGCAGTTTCCGGGACAGGCCTAACTATGGCTACACCTTC.

The CDR3 sequence is CASSLRDTGFRSEEQYF. The CDR3 DNA reads TGTGCCAGCAGTTTACGCGACACAGGGTTCCGTTCTGAAGAGCAGTACTTC. J is TRBJ2-7 and V is TRBV28; perhaps TRBD1 as D (6 bases). Trimming stripped 2 bases from V and 7 bases from J, with 24 bases between. The germline V gene encodes CDR1 MDHEN and CDR2 SYDVKM. This CDR3 comprises 17 residues.

The gene calls are TRBV10-3 and TRBJ2-5, with TRBD1 matching 7 bases. Germline loops: CDR1 ENHRY, CDR2 SYGVKD. The CDR3 spans 16 residues. After removal of 1 base from V and 5 bases from J, the junction contained 10 bases not matched to a gene. The CDR3 reads CAISELSRGRAETQYF. The CDR3 region has the DNA TGTGCCATCAGTGAGTTATCGAGGGGGCGAGCGGAGACCCAGTACTTC.

The V gene is TRBV19, the J gene TRBJ1-5; TRBD1 agrees at 7 bases. CDR1 and CDR2 (germline): LNHDA, SQIVND (reference sequence). With V trimmed by 7 bases and J by 0 bases, 6 bases remained unmatched. The CDR3 runs to 15 residues. CDR3 coding DNA: TGTGCCAGTACCAGGGGACAGACTAGCAATCAGCCCCAGCATTTT. Translation gives CASTRGQTSNQPQHF.

This clone was seen once. The chain is built from TRBV19 and TRBJ2-5; 11 bases are shared with TRBD2. CDR1 is LNHDA and CDR2 is SQIVND in the germline V gene (reference sequence). The CDR3 length is 17 residues. V shed 5 bases and J 1 base; nucleotides not matched to a gene: 9. Here the CDR3 DNA reads TGTGCCAGTAGTCAGATTAGCGGGGGGGTCATCCAAGAGACCCAGTACTTC. Its translation: CASSQISGGVIQETQYF.

The chain uses TRBV29-1 and TRBJ2-7; D may be TRBD1 (6 bases). CDR3 length: 13 amino acids. The V end was cut by 0 bases, the J end by 4 bases, with 10 bases between. Germline V CDR1 and CDR2: SQVTM, ANQGSEA. CDR3: CSVEEGAGYEQYF. As DNA, the CDR3 is TGCAGCGTTGAAGAGGGGGCCGGGTACGAGCAGTACTTC.

This chain links TRBV11-3 with TRBJ1-2, with no clear D. Looked up from germline, CDR1 is SGHNT and CDR2 is YENEEA. Trimming took off 5 bases at V and 8 bases at J, with 9 bases between the two ends. This CDR3 comprises 11 residues. CDR3 sequence reads: CASSPPQGYTF. The DNA for the CDR3 is TGTGCCAGCAGCCCCCCGCAGGGCTACACCTTC.

The V call is TRBV27, the J call TRBJ2-5; D might be TRBD2 (5 bases). This CDR3 is 20 amino acids long. Germline loops: CDR1 MNHEY, CDR2 SMNVEV (reference sequence). Trimming left V 6 bases short and J 1 base short, with 30 bases between. The CDR3 region has the DNA TGTGCCAGCAGCCCTCCCCCGAGAGGCGGGCCCCGGATGTTCCAAGAGACCCAGTACTTC. Translating gives CASSPPPRGGPRMFQETQYF.

The chain carries TRBV3-1 (or the pseudogene TRBV3-2) and TRBJ1-2; 7 bases are shared with TRBD1. The CDR3 is 15 amino acids. The germline CDR1 and CDR2 sequences are LGHDT and YNNKEL (reference sequence). After removal of 6 bases from V and 4 bases from J, the junction contained 11 bases not matched to a gene. CDR3 amino acids: CASRSTGSELYGYTF. DNA for the CDR3: TGTGCCAGCAGATCGACAGGGAGCGAACTCTATGGCTACACCTTC.

This clone is a singleton in its sample. The genes are TRBV5-1 and TRBJ2-1; TRBD1 aligns across 8 bases. The length of the CDR3 is 14 residues. Germline CDR1 reads SGHRS; CDR2 reads YFSETQ. The V gene end was trimmed by 3 bases and the J gene end by 2 bases; junction bases not matched to a gene: 1. The CDR3 sequence is CASSSGQAYNEQFF. CDR3 DNA sequence: TGCGCCAGCAGCTCGGGACAGGCCTACAATGAGCAGTTCTTC.

This chain links TRBV19 with TRBJ1-1; perhaps TRBD1 as D (5 bases). CDR1 LNHDA and CDR2 SQIVND come from the germline V gene (reference sequence). This CDR3 has 14 residues. V was shortened by 6 bases and J by 1 base, with 12 bases between the two germline ends. CDR3 residues: CASSPREGNTEAFF. The CDR3 bases are TGTGCCAGTAGCCCCAGGGAAGGGAACACTGAAGCTTTCTTT.

The V call is TRBV6-1, the J call TRBJ1-3; TRBD1 might be the D (5 bases). The CDR3 sequence is 12 residues long. Germline V CDR1 and CDR2: MNHNS, SASEGT. The V end was cut by 0 bases, the J end by 11 bases, with 8 bases between. CDR3 region: CASSEAGRAIYF. CDR3 coding DNA: TGTGCCAGCAGTGAAGCGGGCAGGGCCATATATTTT.

The genes are TRBV24-1 and TRBJ2-3, with 9 bases lining up with TRBD2. This CDR3 is built from 16 residues. CDR1 is KGHDR and CDR2 is SFDVKD in the germline V gene. V gave up 3 bases and J gave up 5 bases; unmatched junction bases: 8. CDR3 bases: TGTGCCACCAGTGATGGCCTAGCGGGGCCCCAAGATACGCAGTATTTT. Translated, it gives CATSDGLAGPQDTQYF.

This rearrangement joins TRBV7-9 to TRBJ1-6; a weak D match, TRBD1 (5 bases). CDR1 and CDR2 from the germline V gene are SEHNR and FQNEAQ (reference sequence). V was pared by 5 bases and J by 13 bases, with 15 bases between. The CDR3 contains 13 residues. This chain's CDR3 is CASSPQGGTPLHF. Written as DNA, the CDR3 is TGTGCCAGCAGCCCCCAGGGCGGGACGCCCCTCCACTTT.

This chain uses TRBV3-1 (or the pseudogene TRBV3-2) with TRBJ2-7, with D maybe TRBD1 (6 bases). Germline V CDR1 and CDR2: LGHDT, YNNKEL (reference sequence). This CDR3 contains 14 residues. V was clipped by 5 bases and J by 2 bases, with 13 bases between them. The CDR3 nucleotides read TGTGCCAGCAGCGTTCAGGGGCTCCCCTACGAGCAGTACTTC. Translation: CASSVQGLPYEQYF.

The chain carries TRBV6-6 and TRBJ1-4; TRBD1 aligns across 8 bases. This CDR3 is 15 amino acids long. V lost 5 bases to trimming and J lost 0 bases; unmatched junction nucleotides: 2. Germline V lookup: CDR1 MNHNY, CDR2 SVGAGI (reference sequence). The CDR3 is CASSLQGATNEKLFF. The CDR3 bases are TGTGCCAGCAGTCTACAGGGGGCAACTAATGAAAAACTGTTTTTT.

The rearrangement links TRBV29-1 to TRBJ1-3; maybe TRBD1 (6 bases). The CDR3 loop spans 13 amino acids. V was clipped by 8 bases and J by 1 base, with 12 bases between them. Germline CDR1 SQVTM, CDR2 ANQGSEA. The CDR3 region is CSFSTGSGNTIYF. The CDR3 DNA is TGCAGCTTTTCCACAGGGTCTGGAAACACCATATATTTT.

The chain links TRBV28 to TRBJ2-3; no definite D call. Germline-derived CDR1 and CDR2 are MDHEN and SYDVKM. Trimming removed 3 bases from V and 2 bases from J, with 9 bases in between. The CDR3 runs 14 residues. The CDR3 nucleotides read TGTGCCAGCAGTTTTTTAGTGTACACAGATACGCAGTATTTT. Amino acids: CASSFLVYTDTQYF.

The chain is built from TRBV4-1 and TRBJ2-3; 9 bases are a match to TRBD1. The V gene end was trimmed by 7 bases and the J gene end by 3 bases; junction bases not matched to a gene: 2. This CDR3 comprises 13 residues. CDR1 is MGHRA, CDR2 YSYEKL, per germline. The CDR3 region is CASTGQGTDTQYF. The CDR3 nucleotides are TGCGCCAGCACGGGACAGGGAACAGATACGCAGTATTTT.

This rearrangement joins TRBV27 to TRBJ2-3, with 16 bases identical to TRBD2. Germline V gives CDR1 MNHEY, CDR2 SMNVEV (reference sequence). CDR3 length equals 18 residues. V gave up 6 bases and J gave up 3 bases; unmatched junction bases: 9. The CDR3 coding sequence is TGTGCCAGCAGGACCTCGGGACTAGCGGGGGGGCCGACAGATACGCAGTATTTT. Translated: CASRTSGLAGGPTDTQYF.

This clone showed up many times. This sequence joins TRBV19 and TRBJ2-7, with D possibly being TRBD2 (5 bases). The CDR3 covers 13 residues. The germline V gene has CDR1 LNHDA and CDR2 SQIVND (reference sequence). V gave up 3 bases and J gave up 6 bases, with 12 bases separating them. The CDR3 protein is CASSMRGILEQYF. The DNA of the CDR3 is TGTGCCAGTAGTATGAGAGGGATTCTCGAGCAGTACTTC.